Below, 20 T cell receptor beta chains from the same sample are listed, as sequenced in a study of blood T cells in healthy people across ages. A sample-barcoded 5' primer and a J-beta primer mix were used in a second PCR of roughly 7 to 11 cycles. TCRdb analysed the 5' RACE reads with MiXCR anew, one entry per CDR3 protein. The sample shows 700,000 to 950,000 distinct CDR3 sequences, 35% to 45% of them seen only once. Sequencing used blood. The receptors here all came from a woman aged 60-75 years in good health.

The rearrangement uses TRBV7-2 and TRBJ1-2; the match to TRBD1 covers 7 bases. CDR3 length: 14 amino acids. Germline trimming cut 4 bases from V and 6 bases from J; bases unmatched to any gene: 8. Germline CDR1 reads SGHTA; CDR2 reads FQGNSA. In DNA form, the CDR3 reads TGTGCCAGCAGCTCCCAGGGGGAGGGCGATGGCTACACCTTC. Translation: CASSSQGEGDGYTF.

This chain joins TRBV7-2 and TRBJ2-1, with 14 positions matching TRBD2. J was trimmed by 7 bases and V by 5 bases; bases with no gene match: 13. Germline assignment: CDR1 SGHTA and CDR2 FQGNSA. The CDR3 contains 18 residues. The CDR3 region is CASSLGLAGGRVSNEQFF. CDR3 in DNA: TGTGCCAGCAGCCTCGGACTAGCGGGAGGTCGCGTGTCGAATGAGCAGTTCTTC. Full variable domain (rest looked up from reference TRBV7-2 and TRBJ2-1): GAGVSQSPSNKVTEKGKDVELRCDPISGHTALYWYRQSLGQGLEFLIYFQGNSAPDKSGLPSDRFSAERTGGSVSTLTIQRTQQEDSAVYLCASSLGLAGGRVSNEQFFGPGTRLTVL.

CDR3 DNA: TGTGCCAGCAGCTACGGACCCGACAATGAGCAGTTCTTC. It translates to CASSYGPDNEQFF. The J gene is TRBJ2-1, the V gene TRBV11-2; D unclear. Trimming took 4 bases from V and 5 from J, leaving 9 bases between them. The CDR3 is made up of 13 amino acids. The germline gives CDR1 SGHAT, CDR2 FQNNGV.

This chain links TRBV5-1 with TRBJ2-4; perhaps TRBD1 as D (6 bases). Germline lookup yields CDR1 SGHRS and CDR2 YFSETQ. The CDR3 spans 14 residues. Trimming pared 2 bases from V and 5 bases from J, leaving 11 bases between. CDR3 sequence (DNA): TGCGCCAGCAGCTTTGGACAGTCGGAAAACATTCAGTACTTC. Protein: CASSFGQSENIQYF.

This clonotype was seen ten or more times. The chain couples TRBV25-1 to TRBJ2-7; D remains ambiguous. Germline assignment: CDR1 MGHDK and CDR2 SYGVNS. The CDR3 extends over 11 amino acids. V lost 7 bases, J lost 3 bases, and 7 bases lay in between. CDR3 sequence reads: CASIGVYEQYF. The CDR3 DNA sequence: TGTGCCAGCATTGGCGTCTACGAGCAGTACTTC.

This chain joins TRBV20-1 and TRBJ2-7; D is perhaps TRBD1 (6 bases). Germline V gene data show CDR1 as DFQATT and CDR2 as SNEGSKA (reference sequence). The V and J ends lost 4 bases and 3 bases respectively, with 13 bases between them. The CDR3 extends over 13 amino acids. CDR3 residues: CSATGTSFYEQYF. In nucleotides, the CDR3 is TGCAGTGCTACCGGGACAAGTTTCTACGAGCAGTACTTC.

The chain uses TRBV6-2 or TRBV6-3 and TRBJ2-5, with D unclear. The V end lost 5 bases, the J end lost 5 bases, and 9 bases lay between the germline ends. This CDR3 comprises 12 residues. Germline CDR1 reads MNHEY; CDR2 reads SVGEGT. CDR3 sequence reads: CASSLDLETQYF. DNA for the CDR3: TGTGCCAGCAGTCTGGATTTGGAGACCCAGTACTTC.

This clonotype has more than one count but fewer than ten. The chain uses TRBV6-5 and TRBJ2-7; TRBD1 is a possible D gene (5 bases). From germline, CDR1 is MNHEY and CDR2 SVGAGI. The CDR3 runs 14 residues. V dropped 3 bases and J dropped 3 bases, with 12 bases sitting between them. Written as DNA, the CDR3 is TGTGCCAGCAGTTATAGCAGGGATTACTACGAGCAGTACTTC. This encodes CASSYSRDYYEQYF.

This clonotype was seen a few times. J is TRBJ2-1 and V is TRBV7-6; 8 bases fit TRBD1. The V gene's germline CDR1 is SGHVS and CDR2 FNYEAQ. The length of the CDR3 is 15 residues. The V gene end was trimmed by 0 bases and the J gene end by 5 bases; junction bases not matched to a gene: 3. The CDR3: CASSLAQGANNEQFF. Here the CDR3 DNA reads TGTGCCAGCAGCTTAGCGCAGGGGGCCAACAATGAGCAGTTCTTC.

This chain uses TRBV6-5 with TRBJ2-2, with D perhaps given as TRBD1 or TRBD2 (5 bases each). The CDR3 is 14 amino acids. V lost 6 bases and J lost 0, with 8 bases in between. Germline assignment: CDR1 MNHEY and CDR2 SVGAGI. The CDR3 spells CASRGTANTGELFF. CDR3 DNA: TGTGCCAGCAGAGGGACCGCGAACACCGGGGAGCTGTTTTTT.

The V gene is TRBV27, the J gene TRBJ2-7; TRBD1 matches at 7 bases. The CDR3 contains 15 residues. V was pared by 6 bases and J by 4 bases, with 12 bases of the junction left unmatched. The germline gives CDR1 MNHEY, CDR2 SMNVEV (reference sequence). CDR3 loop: CASSLGQPSRYEQYF. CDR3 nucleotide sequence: TGTGCCAGCAGCTTGGGACAGCCGTCGCGGTACGAGCAGTACTTC.

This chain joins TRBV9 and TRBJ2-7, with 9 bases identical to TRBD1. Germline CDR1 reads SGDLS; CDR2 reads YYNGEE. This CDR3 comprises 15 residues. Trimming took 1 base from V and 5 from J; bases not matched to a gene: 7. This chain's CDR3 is CASSVTPGQGNEQYF. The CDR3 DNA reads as TGTGCCAGCAGCGTAACTCCGGGACAGGGAAACGAGCAGTACTTC. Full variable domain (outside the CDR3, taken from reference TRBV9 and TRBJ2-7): DSGVTQTPKHLITATGQRVTLRCSPRSGDLSVYWYQQSLDQGLQFLIQYYNGEERAKGNILERFSAQQFPDLHSELNLSSLELGDSALYFCASSVTPGQGNEQYFGPGTRLTVT.

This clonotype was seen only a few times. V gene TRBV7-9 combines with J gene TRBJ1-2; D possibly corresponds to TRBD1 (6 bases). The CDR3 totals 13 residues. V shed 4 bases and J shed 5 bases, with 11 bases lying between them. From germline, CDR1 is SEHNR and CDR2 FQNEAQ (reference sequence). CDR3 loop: CASSSQGVYGYTF. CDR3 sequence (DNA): TGTGCCAGCAGCTCACAGGGCGTTTATGGCTACACCTTC. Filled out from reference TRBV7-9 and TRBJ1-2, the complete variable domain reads DTGVSQNPRHKITKRGQNVTFRCDPISEHNRLYWYRQTLGQGPEFLTYFQNEAQLEKSRLLSDRFSAERPKGSFSTLEIQRTEQGDSAMYLCASSSQGVYGYTFGSGTRLTVV.

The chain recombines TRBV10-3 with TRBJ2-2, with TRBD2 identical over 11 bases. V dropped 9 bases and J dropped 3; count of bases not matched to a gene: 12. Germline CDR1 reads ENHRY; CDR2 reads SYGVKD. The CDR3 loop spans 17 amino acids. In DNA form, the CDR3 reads TGTGCCATAGCCGGAACTAGCGGGAGAGTCGACACCGGGGAGCTGTTTTTT. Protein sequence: CAIAGTSGRVDTGELFF.

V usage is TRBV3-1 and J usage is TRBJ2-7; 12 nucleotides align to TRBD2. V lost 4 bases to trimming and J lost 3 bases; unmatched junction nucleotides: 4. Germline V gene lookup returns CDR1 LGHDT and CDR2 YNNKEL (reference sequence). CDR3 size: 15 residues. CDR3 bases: TGTGCCAGCAGCCGATCGGGACTAGCGGGCTACGAGCAGTACTTC. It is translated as CASSRSGLAGYEQYF.

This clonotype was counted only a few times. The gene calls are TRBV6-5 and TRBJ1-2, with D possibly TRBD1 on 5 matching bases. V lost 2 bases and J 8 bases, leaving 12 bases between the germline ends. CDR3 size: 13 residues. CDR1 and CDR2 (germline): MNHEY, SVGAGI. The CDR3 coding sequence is TGTGCCAGCAGTTACGGGTCTTGGGGCGGCTACACCTTC. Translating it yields CASSYGSWGGYTF.

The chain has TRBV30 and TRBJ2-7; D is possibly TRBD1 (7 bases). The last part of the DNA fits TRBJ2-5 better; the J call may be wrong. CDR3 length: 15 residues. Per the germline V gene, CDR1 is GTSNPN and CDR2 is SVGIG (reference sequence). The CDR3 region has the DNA TGTGCCTGGAAAAGGACAGGAGGGCCTCCAGAGACCCAGTACTTC. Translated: CAWKRTGGPPETQYF.

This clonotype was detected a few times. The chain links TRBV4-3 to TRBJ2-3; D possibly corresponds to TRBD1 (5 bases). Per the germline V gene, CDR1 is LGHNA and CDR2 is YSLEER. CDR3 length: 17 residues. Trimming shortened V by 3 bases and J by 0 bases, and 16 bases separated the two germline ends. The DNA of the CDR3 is TGCGCCAGCAGCCAGGGGTGGGGCAGGGCCAGCACAGATACGCAGTATTTT. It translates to CASSQGWGRASTDTQYF.

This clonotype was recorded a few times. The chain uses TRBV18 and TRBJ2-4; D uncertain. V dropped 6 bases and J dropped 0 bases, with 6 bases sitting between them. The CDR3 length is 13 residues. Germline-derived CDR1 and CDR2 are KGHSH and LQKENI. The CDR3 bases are TGTGCCAGCTCTCCCGCAGCCAAAAACATTCAGTACTTC. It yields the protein CASSPAAKNIQYF.

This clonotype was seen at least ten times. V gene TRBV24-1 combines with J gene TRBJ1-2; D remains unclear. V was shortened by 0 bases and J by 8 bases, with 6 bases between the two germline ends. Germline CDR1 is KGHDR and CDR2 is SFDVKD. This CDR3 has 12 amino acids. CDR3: CATSDLHSGYTF. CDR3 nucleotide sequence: TGTGCCACCAGTGATTTGCACTCCGGCTACACCTTC.